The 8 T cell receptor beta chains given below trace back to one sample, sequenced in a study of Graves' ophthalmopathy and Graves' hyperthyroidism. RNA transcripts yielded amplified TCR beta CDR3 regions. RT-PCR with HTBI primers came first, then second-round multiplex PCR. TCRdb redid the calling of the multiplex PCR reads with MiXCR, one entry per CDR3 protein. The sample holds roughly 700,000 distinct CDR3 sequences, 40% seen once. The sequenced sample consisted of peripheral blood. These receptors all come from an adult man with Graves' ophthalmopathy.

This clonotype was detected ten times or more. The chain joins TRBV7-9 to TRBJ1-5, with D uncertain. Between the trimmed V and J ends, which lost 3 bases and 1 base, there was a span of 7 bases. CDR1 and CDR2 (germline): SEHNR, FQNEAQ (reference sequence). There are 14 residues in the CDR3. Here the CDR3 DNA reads TGTGCCAGCAGCTTGTCCAGAAGCAATCAGCCCCAGCATTTT. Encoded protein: CASSLSRSNQPQHF. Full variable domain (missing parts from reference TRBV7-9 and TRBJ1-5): DTGVSQNPRHKITKRGQNVTFRCDPISEHNRLYWYRQTLGQGPEFLTYFQNEAQLEKSRLLSDRFSAERPKGSFSTLEIQRTEQGDSAMYLCASSLSRSNQPQHFGDGTRLSIL.

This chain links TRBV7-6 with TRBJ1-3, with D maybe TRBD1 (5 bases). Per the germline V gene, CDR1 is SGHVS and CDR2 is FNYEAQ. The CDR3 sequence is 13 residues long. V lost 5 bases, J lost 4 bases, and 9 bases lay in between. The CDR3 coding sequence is TGTGCCAGCAGCCAGCGACAGGGAAACACCATATATTTT. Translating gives CASSQRQGNTIYF.

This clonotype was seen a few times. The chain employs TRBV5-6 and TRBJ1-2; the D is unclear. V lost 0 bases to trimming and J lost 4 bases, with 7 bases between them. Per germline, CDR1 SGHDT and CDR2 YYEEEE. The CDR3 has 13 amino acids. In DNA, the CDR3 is TGTGCCAGCAGCTTGGACATCTTCTATGGCTACACCTTC. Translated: CASSLDIFYGYTF.

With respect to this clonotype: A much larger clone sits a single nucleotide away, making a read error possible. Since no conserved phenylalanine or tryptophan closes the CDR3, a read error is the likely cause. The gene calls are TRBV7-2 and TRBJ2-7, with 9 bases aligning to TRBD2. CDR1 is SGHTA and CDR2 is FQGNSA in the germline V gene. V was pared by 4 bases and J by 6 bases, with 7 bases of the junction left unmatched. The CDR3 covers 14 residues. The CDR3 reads CASSSLAGRAEQYC. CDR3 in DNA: TGTGCCAGCAGCTCCCTAGCGGGACGAGCCGAGCAGTACTGC.

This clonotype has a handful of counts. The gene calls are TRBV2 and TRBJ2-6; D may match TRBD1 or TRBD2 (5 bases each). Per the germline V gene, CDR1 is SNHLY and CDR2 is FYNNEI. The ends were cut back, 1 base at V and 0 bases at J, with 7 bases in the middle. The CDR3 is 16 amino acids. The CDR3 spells CASSEDGASGANVLTF. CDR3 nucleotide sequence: TGTGCCAGCAGTGAAGACGGGGCCTCTGGGGCCAACGTCCTGACTTTC.

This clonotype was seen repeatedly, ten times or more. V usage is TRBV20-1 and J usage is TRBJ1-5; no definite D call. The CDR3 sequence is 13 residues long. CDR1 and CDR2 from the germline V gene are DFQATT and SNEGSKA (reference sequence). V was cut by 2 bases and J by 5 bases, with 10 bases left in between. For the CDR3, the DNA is TGCAGTGCTAGAACAGATACCTATCAGCCCCAGCATTTT. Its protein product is CSARTDTYQPQHF.

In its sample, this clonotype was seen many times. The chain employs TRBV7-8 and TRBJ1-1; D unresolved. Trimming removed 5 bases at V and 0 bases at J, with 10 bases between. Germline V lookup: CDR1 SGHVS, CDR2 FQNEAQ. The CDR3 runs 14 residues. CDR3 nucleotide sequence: TGTGCCAGCAGCATACAGAGATTGAACACTGAAGCTTTCTTT. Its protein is CASSIQRLNTEAFF.

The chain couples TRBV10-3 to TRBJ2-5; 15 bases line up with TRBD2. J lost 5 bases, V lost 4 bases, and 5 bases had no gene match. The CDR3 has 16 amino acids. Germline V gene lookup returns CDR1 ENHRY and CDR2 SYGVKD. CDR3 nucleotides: TGTGCCATCAGTGGGACTAGCGGGGGGGCCAGGGAGACCCAGTACTTC. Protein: CAISGTSGGARETQYF.